This T cell receptor beta chain was retrieved from a study of T cell responses to AZD1222 COVID-19 vaccine. General study points: In a largely white British group with more females than males, clonal diversity was possibly underestimated. Spike was spanned by vaccine-associated CD4 TCRs, which were dominant at 160-218 and 743-854.

Of note for this clone: Its antigen is as yet unknown.

V dropped 6 bases and J dropped 5 bases, with 14 bases sitting between them. There are 14 residues in the CDR3. Germline V gene sequence: CDR1 WNHNN, CDR2 SYGVQD (reference sequence). The analysis combined second doses at about 4 or about 12 weeks. Sequenced by immunoSEQ multiplex PCR; TCRdb stores in-frame clones only, minus some. The data show just under 80,000 clones, with under 95% seen just once and approximately 4.5% held by the top ten. The source material was peripheral blood, sampled 28 days after the second AZD1222 dose. This sequence was found in an adult who received the AZD1222 COVID-19 vaccine. This chain connects TRBV10-1 to TRBJ1-5; no definite D call. Here the CDR3 reads CASSARGTDQPQHF. In DNA, the CDR3 is TGCGCCAGCAGCGCCCGGGGTACGGATCAGCCCCAGCATTTT.